A selection of T cell receptor beta chains follows, all from one sample in a study of regulatory T cells in long-lasting Graves disease. TCRdb used MiXCR to reprocess the multiplex PCR reads, holding one entry per CDR3 protein. Of around 430,000 distinct CDR3 sequences in the sample, approximately 23% were seen once. The sample here was peripheral blood mononuclear cells (PBMCs), taken when the disease was refractory, from a patient treated with antithyroid drugs. These receptors all come from a female donor with Graves disease. Both conserved end residues are trimmed from each CDR3.

cdr3_length	v_call	j_call	cdr3_aa
12	TRBV19	TRBJ1-1	ASSTHTANTGAF
15	TRBV3-1	TRBJ1-2	ASSQDGLGQGAYGYT
15	TRBV12-3/TRBV12-4	TRBJ2-1	ASSLEASGLSYNEQF
13	TRBV20-1	TRBJ2-5	SARPDRENQETQY
12	TRBV30	TRBJ2-1	AWVRQATYNEQF
13	TRBV28	TRBJ1-2	ASSPLRGSVGGYT
10	TRBV29-1	TRBJ2-7	SVEDLTYEQY
12	TRBV7-2	TRBJ2-7	ASTTFGDRYEQY
11	TRBV28	TRBJ1-1	ASGIPANTEAF
16	TRBV19	TRBJ2-3	ASSSDRLAGRATDTQY
12	TRBV18	TRBJ1-1	ASSSSGRSTEAF
11	TRBV20-1	TRBJ1-2	SARWGDTYGYT
17	TRBV6-1	TRBJ2-6	ASRQGVGIGASGANVLT
9	TRBV12-3/TRBV12-4	TRBJ1-1	ASRNFTEAF
10	TRBV28	TRBJ1-2	ASSTRTSGYT
13	TRBV28	TRBJ2-7	ASSFGSGNPYEQY
12	TRBV7-9	TRBJ2-7	ASSLEGGPYEQY
14	TRBV6-1	TRBJ1-5	ASRETGASGNQPQH
12	TRBV7-2	TRBJ2-1	ASSLREFYNEQF
11	TRBV20-1	TRBJ2-7	SADLQGPGEQY
12	TRBV6-1	TRBJ2-5	ASRRREVYETQY
12	TRBV6-2/TRBV6-3	TRBJ2-4	ASSEGNDGNIQY
15	TRBV6-9	TRBJ2-5	ASSYRVSLAEQETQY
15	TRBV12-3/TRBV12-4	TRBJ1-3	ASSLAIRSSSGNTIY
12	TRBV6-2/TRBV6-3	TRBJ1-1	ASSRQGPYTEAF
14	TRBV19	TRBJ1-1	ASSPPRGRGNTEAF
13	TRBV5-6	TRBJ1-2	ASSFKWDANYGYT
12	TRBV12-3/TRBV12-4	TRBJ2-5	ASRQGAGVETQY
12	TRBV30	TRBJ1-4	AFTRAATNEKLF
15	TRBV27	TRBJ2-7	ASSRPPGTWSSYEQY
12	TRBV6-1	TRBJ2-3	ASRREWDGHTQY
13	TRBV7-9	TRBJ2-5	ASSRTGNRQETQY
13	TRBV30	TRBJ2-1	AWFTGLAVSSEQF
12	TRBV28	TRBJ1-2	ASRHPGQNYGYT
12	TRBV20-1	TRBJ1-6	SASTGQGRSPLH
12	TRBV12-3/TRBV12-4	TRBJ2-7	ASSPSTPRGEQY
11	TRBV11-2	TRBJ1-1	ASRLNPNTEAF
12	TRBV6-1	TRBJ1-4	ASTQGANNEKLF
13	TRBV4-1	TRBJ1-1	ASSLRDRGDTEAF
10	TRBV27	TRBJ1-2	ASSLQGYDYT
12	TRBV5-1	TRBJ1-1	ASSLARGNTEAF
14	TRBV7-2	TRBJ1-5	ASSWRTGHSNQPQH
14	TRBV9	TRBJ1-1	ASSEGGNNDNTEAF
11	TRBV29-1	TRBJ2-6	SVEQSGANVLT
11	TRBV28	TRBJ2-7	ASYGVGSYEQY
11	TRBV7-2	TRBJ2-7	ASGGQGRYEQY
12	TRBV28	TRBJ2-2	ASSGIGPAGELF
11	TRBV28	TRBJ2-7	ASRDSVSYEQY
13	TRBV30	TRBJ1-5	AWSGGQSANWPQH
10	TRBV27	TRBJ1-6	ASSPLNSPLH